This T cell receptor beta chain was recovered during a study of blood T cell repertoires in COVID-19. Study at large: Specimens from acute and convalescent COVID-19 originated in the United States, Italy and Spain. T cells, B-cell-depleted T cells, or PBMCs supplied cDNA or gDNA.

Methods used by the authors: From reference gene primer amplification, estimates of nucleated cell counts were derived. Generated by immunoSEQ multiplex PCR, the TCRdb table keeps only in-frame clones and is missing some. V, J and clone size were drawn from that table, and D and trimming were deduced from the DNA. Among 150,000 to 200,000 clones listed, around 89% were seen once. The trim removed 4 bases at V and 2 bases at J, leaving 9 bases unmatched. CDR1 is SGDLS and CDR2 is YYNGEE in the germline V gene. There are 19 residues in the CDR3. The chain uses TRBV9 and TRBJ2-2; TRBD2 agrees at 15 bases. Sequencing was done on a sample of peripheral blood. The TCR comes from a human donor in a cohort sampled during active COVID-19. Written as DNA, the CDR3 is TGTGCCAGCAGCTCGAGGGGGACTAGCGGGAGGCGAAACACCGGGGAGCTGTTTTTT. Translating gives CASSSRGTSGRRNTGELFF.